The 5 T cell receptor beta chains reported below all come from one sample, sequenced in a study of T-cell reconstitution after alpha-beta-depleted transplantation in children. TCRbeta library construction was performed incorporating unique molecular identifiers. TCRdb reprocessed the PCR reads with MiXCR, giving one entry per CDR3 protein. Among about a million distinct CDR3 sequences listed, about 29% were seen once. This specimen consisted of PBMCs, mostly from graft donor cells, obtained 360 days after TCRalphabeta/CD19-depleted stem cell transplant. The origin of the receptors is a boy in the first two years of life who had a stem cell transplant for SCID, so the T cells may come from the graft donor.

The chain has TRBV7-8 and TRBJ2-1; D remains ambiguous. V was trimmed by 5 bases and J by 2 bases, leaving 13 bases between them. Germline V lookup: CDR1 SGHVS, CDR2 FQNEAQ. The CDR3 has 15 amino acids. DNA of the CDR3: TGTGCCAGCAGCCCCTGGCAGAAACCCTACAATGAGCAGTTCTTC. This gives the protein CASSPWQKPYNEQFF.

This clonotype has only a few counts. The DNA of the CDR3 is TGTGCCAGCAGCCAGAGGACTAGCCCCTACAATGAGCAGTTCTTC. Translating it yields CASSQRTSPYNEQFF. The V and J genes are TRBV7-2 and TRBJ2-1; 8 bases are a match to TRBD2. Germline CDR1 SGHTA, CDR2 FQGNSA. There are 15 residues in the CDR3. Losses at the gene ends were 5 bases for V and 2 bases for J; bases not matched to a gene: 5. Combining the CDR3 with reference TRBV7-2 and TRBJ2-1 gives the whole variable domain GAGVSQSPSNKVTEKGKDVELRCDPISGHTALYWYRQSLGQGLEFLIYFQGNSAPDKSGLPSDRFSAERTGGSVSTLTIQRTQQEDSAVYLCASSQRTSPYNEQFFGPGTRLTVL.

This clonotype turned up a few times. CDR3 in amino acids: CSADRGYEQYF. Written as DNA, the CDR3 is TGCAGTGCTGACAGAGGTTACGAGCAGTACTTC. The chain employs TRBV20-1 and TRBJ2-7; maybe TRBD1 (5 bases). The germline V and J ends were trimmed by 5 bases and 4 bases, with 9 bases remaining between them. Germline CDR1 and CDR2: DFQATT and SNEGSKA (reference sequence). CDR3 length: 11 amino acids.

The chain recombines TRBV7-6 with TRBJ1-5; D is perhaps TRBD1 (6 bases). V was clipped by 5 bases and J by 7 bases, with 15 bases between them. This CDR3 is built from 14 residues. Germline V gives CDR1 SGHVS, CDR2 FNYEAQ. Here the CDR3 DNA reads TGTGCCAGCAGCGCAGGTGGGGGCGACCAGCCCCAGCATTTT. This sequence encodes CASSAGGGDQPQHF.

In nucleotides, the CDR3 is TGTGCCAGCTCACCCACCCAGACGTTGCCCTACGAGCAGTACTTC. Translated: CASSPTQTLPYEQYF. The chain employs TRBV18 and TRBJ2-7; no firm D call. V was clipped by 3 bases and J by 2 bases, with 14 bases between them. CDR3 length: 15 amino acids. The V gene's germline CDR1 is KGHSH and CDR2 LQKENI.